This passage covers 19 T cell receptor beta chains from one sample sequenced in a study of post-analysis software for immune sequencing data. Study outcomes and limitations: Controls had lower frequencies than patients of four or five TRBV segments, which included TRBV5-6, TRBV5-1 and TRBV20-1.

Libraries were made from TCR beta cDNA, and they carried unique molecular identifiers. A single record per CDR3 protein comes from TCRdb applying MiXCR to the PCR reads. The sample records over 700,000 distinct CDR3 sequences, approximately 30% being singletons. For these receptors, no antigen is known. The sequenced material came from blood. The receptors here all came from a girl between 10 and 17 years old with multiple sclerosis.

This clonotype was detected only a few times. This chain uses TRBV12-3 or TRBV12-4 with TRBJ2-1; the D gene is possibly TRBD1 (5 bases). The V end lost 3 bases, the J end lost 2 bases, and 11 bases lay between the germline ends. The CDR3 is made up of 15 amino acids. The CDR3: CASSFLQGAYNEQFF. The CDR3 bases are TGTGCCAGCAGTTTTCTCCAGGGCGCCTACAATGAGCAGTTCTTC.

The sample holds a few counts of this clonotype. This chain connects TRBV12-3 or TRBV12-4 to TRBJ2-1, with a possible D match to TRBD2 (5 bases). The CDR3 runs 12 residues. V dropped 3 bases and J dropped 9 bases, with 9 bases sitting between them. The CDR3 coding sequence is TGTGCCAGCAGTTTTCTGGCGGGTGAGCAGTTCTTC. Its protein is CASSFLAGEQFF.

Points on this clonotype: Possible read error: a much larger clone is one base away. This rearrangement joins TRBV12-3 or TRBV12-4 to TRBJ2-7; D remains unclear. The CDR3 is 12 amino acids. Trimming cost V 5 bases and J 7 bases, with 12 bases left between them. CDR3 residues: CASSHRGDEQYF. CDR3 DNA: TGTGCCAGCAGTCATCGTGGCGATGAGCAGTACTTC.

The chain couples TRBV6-5 to TRBJ2-7; TRBD1 aligns across 7 bases. From germline, CDR1 is MNHEY and CDR2 SVGAGI. The ends lost 5 bases at V and 4 bases at J; junction bases unmatched: 11. The CDR3 extends over 15 amino acids. CDR3 sequence reads: CASSPLFKGAYEQYF. As DNA, the CDR3 is TGTGCCAGCAGTCCCCTTTTTAAGGGGGCATACGAGCAGTACTTC.

The chain has TRBV20-1 and TRBJ2-1, with D maybe TRBD2 (6 bases). The CDR3 covers 10 residues. Germline V gene lookup returns CDR1 DFQATT and CDR2 SNEGSKA (reference sequence). The CDR3 here is CSGGREAQFF. The DNA of the CDR3 is TGCAGCGGAGGGCGCGAGGCGCAGTTCTTC.

The chain uses TRBV18 and TRBJ1-2; weak D call: TRBD1 (6 bases). The CDR3 is 14 residues long. The ends were cut back, 3 bases at V and 6 bases at J, with 14 bases in the middle. Germline-derived CDR1 and CDR2 are KGHSH and LQKENI. The CDR3 DNA is TGTGCCAGCTCACCGAGCAGGGGCCCTAATGGCTACACCTTC. It codes for CASSPSRGPNGYTF.

This clonotype was counted between two and nine times. V usage is TRBV20-1 and J usage is TRBJ1-2; 7 bases align to TRBD1. CDR3 length: 14 amino acids. Trimming removed 4 bases from V and 0 bases from J; junction bases left unmatched: 5. In germline, CDR1 is DFQATT, CDR2 SNEGSKA (reference sequence). The CDR3 bases are TGCAGTGCTAACCCGGGACAGCCTAACTATGGCTACACCTTC. Encoded protein: CSANPGQPNYGYTF.

The table lists this clonotype with a few counts. This chain connects TRBV6-6 to TRBJ2-4; D assignment may be TRBD1 or TRBD2 (5 bases each). This CDR3 region has 13 residues. V was trimmed by 6 bases and J by 9 bases, leaving 15 bases between them. CDR1 MNHNY and CDR2 SVGAGI come from the germline V gene (reference sequence). DNA of the CDR3: TGTGCCAGCAGCCCCAGACAGAGGGGCATTCAGTACTTC. Translated: CASSPRQRGIQYF.

This clonotype was recorded only once. The J gene is TRBJ2-5, the V gene TRBV7-9, with TRBD2 matching 8 bases. Trimming removed 7 bases from V and 4 bases from J; junction bases left unmatched: 14. Looked up from germline, CDR1 is SEHNR and CDR2 is FQNEAQ (reference sequence). This CDR3 region has 16 residues. As DNA, the CDR3 is TGTGCCAGCACCCGTTCCCCCGGGAGGGGGGTAGAGACCCAGTACTTC. Amino acids: CASTRSPGRGVETQYF.

The chain couples TRBV4-3 to TRBJ2-7; tentatively, D is TRBD2 (6 bases). The CDR3 totals 15 residues. V was cut by 1 base and J by 2 bases, with 12 bases left in between. CDR1 is LGHNA, CDR2 YSLEER, per germline. CDR3 sequence: CASSQVRRGAYEQYF. The CDR3 region has the DNA TGCGCCAGCAGCCAAGTCCGGCGGGGAGCCTACGAGCAGTACTTC.

The sample holds many counts of this clonotype. Here the CDR3 reads CASSLNRETQYF. The CDR3 bases are TGTGCCAGCAGTTTAAACAGGGAGACCCAGTACTTC. J is TRBJ2-5 and V is TRBV6-5; tentatively, D is TRBD1 (5 bases). Deletions cut 4 bases from V and 5 bases from J, with 8 bases between. The CDR3 has 12 amino acids. Germline V gene lookup returns CDR1 MNHEY and CDR2 SVGAGI.

The chain links TRBV24-1 to TRBJ2-1; 8 positions match TRBD2. CDR1 and CDR2 (germline): KGHDR, SFDVKD. V dropped 4 bases and J dropped 13; count of bases not matched to a gene: 17. This CDR3 spans 16 amino acids. CDR3: CATSDPVPGGKETQFF. CDR3 coding DNA: TGTGCCACCAGTGACCCCGTGCCGGGGGGGAAAGAGACCCAGTTCTTC.

This chain joins TRBV7-2 and TRBJ2-3; tentative D call: TRBD2 (5 bases). The V end lost 1 base, the J end lost 2 bases, and 13 bases lay between the germline ends. The germline gives CDR1 SGHTA, CDR2 FQGNSA. The CDR3 length is 16 residues. The CDR3 nucleotides are TGTGCCAGCAGCTTAGTTCGTCGGGATTCCACAGATACGCAGTATTTT. Translating gives CASSLVRRDSTDTQYF.

This clonotype was found a few times. The chain couples TRBV5-5 to TRBJ2-7; 7 positions agree with TRBD1. The germline CDR1 and CDR2 sequences are SGHKS and YYEKEE (reference sequence). After removal of 4 bases from V and 0 bases from J, the junction contained 7 bases not matched to a gene. This CDR3 is 15 amino acids long. CDR3 in amino acids: CASSPNRGSSYEQYF. CDR3 nucleotides: TGTGCCAGCAGCCCTAACAGGGGAAGCTCCTACGAGCAGTACTTC.

This sequence joins TRBV11-1 and TRBJ1-1; no firm D call. The CDR3 contains 15 residues. The ends were cut back, 2 bases at V and 4 bases at J, with 14 bases in the middle. Germline-derived CDR1 and CDR2 are SGHAT and FQDESV (reference sequence). The CDR3 DNA sequence: TGTGCCAGCAGCTTACCCGGGAGTATAGGCACTGAAGCTTTCTTT. Protein: CASSLPGSIGTEAFF.

Regarding this clonotype: Since a much larger clone is just one base distant, this may be a read error. The chain combines TRBV5-1 with TRBJ2-1; 7 bases agree with TRBD2. The germline CDR1 and CDR2 sequences are SGHRS and YFSETQ. This CDR3 has 15 residues. V lost 4 bases and J lost 7; bases outside the gene matches: 11. CDR3 in DNA: TGCGCCAGCAGCCCTACAGCGGGACTGTCGAATGAGCAGTTCTTC. It yields the protein CASSPTAGLSNEQFF.

This chain connects TRBV27 to TRBJ2-1, with TRBD2 identical over 13 bases. The CDR3 covers 15 residues. After removal of 7 bases from V and 8 bases from J, the junction contained 8 bases not matched to a gene. Germline CDR1 MNHEY, CDR2 SMNVEV (reference sequence). The DNA of the CDR3 is TGTGCCAGCACTCCACTAGCGGGAGGGTGGGATGAGCAGTTCTTC. It translates to CASTPLAGGWDEQFF.

This clonotype was detected only a few times. The chain employs TRBV20-1 and TRBJ2-3, with D possibly being TRBD2 (5 bases). CDR3 length: 14 residues. V was pared by 7 bases and J by 6 bases, with 20 bases between. Per germline, CDR1 DFQATT and CDR2 SNEGSKA (reference sequence). CDR3 residues: CSGLTAARPDTQYF. In DNA, the CDR3 is TGCAGTGGCCTTACAGCGGCCCGTCCCGATACGCAGTATTTT.

This clonotype appeared a few times. The rearrangement links TRBV7-8 to TRBJ2-1; weak D call: TRBD1 (5 bases). Looked up from germline, CDR1 is SGHVS and CDR2 is FQNEAQ. The CDR3 covers 15 residues. The germline V and J ends were trimmed by 2 bases and 2 bases, with 10 bases remaining between them. The CDR3 is CASSLTGHPYNEQFF. CDR3 in DNA: TGTGCCAGCAGCTTAACCGGACACCCCTACAATGAGCAGTTCTTC. Drawing the rest from reference TRBV7-8 and TRBJ2-1, the complete variable domain is GAGVSQSPRYKVAKRGQDVALRCDPISGHVSLFWYQQALGQGPEFLTYFQNEAQLDKSGLPSDRFFAERPEGSVSTLKIQRTQQEDSAVYLCASSLTGHPYNEQFFGPGTRLTVL.